A selection of T cell receptor beta chains follows, all from one sample in a study of shared T cell receptors in the human thymus. Sequencing was performed with immunoSEQ multiplex PCR; in TCRdb, only in-frame clones are kept and a portion is missing. This table has hundreds of thousands of clones, about 87% appearing once. Separately, the same data were catalogued under a study of human thymus T cells.

Sequenced input: thymocytes. The source of these receptors is a boy under three years old with a congenital heart defect. Both conserved end residues are trimmed from each CDR3. Only part of the rows carry a size: once, few, many, or a class if the clone is expanded.

abundance	v_gene	j_gene	CDR3aa
-	TRBV5-1	TRBJ2-1	ASSSEGDGGVYNEQF
-	TRBV2	TRBJ2-2	ASSGTPGRAGELF
-	TRBV27	TRBJ2-1	ASRDSPTTPYNEQF
-	TRBV5-6	TRBJ1-6	ASSSGHDHVRNSPLH
-	TRBV5-7	TRBJ1-1	ASSLPTGLNTEAF
-	TRBV6-1	TRBJ2-1	ASSGRDTHTVGVEQF
-	TRBV5-1	TRBJ1-6	ASSGGVTLH
-	TRBV18	TRBJ2-3	ASSPPVAPFTDTQY
-	TRBV7-6	TRBJ2-5	ASTTWTGETRGGETQY
-	TRBV6-1	TRBJ1-4	ASSEPHTTRQGSEKLF
-	TRBV18	TRBJ1-2	ASSPDSNYGYT
once	TRBV14	TRBJ2-1	ASSHLRAGGYNEQF
-	TRBV6-6	TRBJ1-5	ASRRQGRQPQH
-	TRBV7-8	TRBJ2-1	ASSQWRRADEQF
-	TRBV11-2	TRBJ1-2	ASSFRDSGVYGYT
-	TRBV5-1	TRBJ2-1	ASSLKARGGRIEQF
-	TRBV25-1	TRBJ2-2	ASASGTLSRAGELF
-	TRBV14	TRBJ2-3	ASSPIRRAEVSDTQY
-	TRBV5-8	TRBJ2-7	ASSVGTSGGPYEQY
-	TRBV7-2	TRBJ2-3	ASSSSGVTDTQY
-	TRBV27	TRBJ2-3	ASSPETGDEEDTQY
-	TRBV11-2	-	ASRLRGIGFSYEQY
-	TRBV19	TRBJ1-5	ASSRKGDQPQH
-	TRBV15	TRBJ1-1	ATSPRGASEAF
few	TRBV20-1	TRBJ2-1	SARGTGGQF
-	TRBV4-3	TRBJ2-1	ASSLATSGDREQF
-	TRBV5-1	TRBJ1-1	ASSPGTAVNTEAF
-	TRBV18	TRBJ1-4	ASSGTGGASDEKLF